The rows below give T cell receptor beta chains drawn from one sample of a study of T-cell reconstitution after alpha-beta-depleted transplantation in children. One entry per CDR3 protein, called by TCRdb with MiXCR from the PCR reads. The data contain 200,000 to 300,000 distinct CDR3 sequences, more than 10% of them singletons. Here the sequenced sample was PBMCs from the stem cell graft donor, taken from the stem cell graft. The receptors derive from a human donor who donated a stem cell graft to a child with acute lymphoblastic leukemia. Each CDR3 is given with its conserved first and last residue. The order of the fields is D gene, clone size, V gene, J gene, CDR3 protein. D genes are given only for firm matches. The size of a clone is reported for some rows only, either as once, few or many, or as a class for expanded clones.

D gene: TRBD2; clone size: many; V gene: TRBV7-7; J gene: TRBJ2-3; CDR3 protein: CASSSGLAGVVDTQYF
D gene: -; clone size: many; V gene: TRBV29-1; J gene: TRBJ1-1; CDR3 protein: CSGQEGLEYTEAFF
D gene: TRBD1; clone size: many; V gene: TRBV12-3/TRBV12-4; J gene: TRBJ2-1; CDR3 protein: CASSLVAGGLDNEQFF
D gene: -; clone size: many; V gene: TRBV27; J gene: TRBJ1-1; CDR3 protein: CASKPITDMNTEAFF
D gene: TRBD1; clone size: many; V gene: TRBV20-1; J gene: TRBJ1-2; CDR3 protein: CSATHRGLSTTYGYTF
D gene: -; clone size: many; V gene: TRBV7-9; J gene: TRBJ1-5; CDR3 protein: CASSLVGPGQPQHF
D gene: -; clone size: many; V gene: TRBV28; J gene: TRBJ2-7; CDR3 protein: CASRTGSLEQYF
D gene: -; clone size: many; V gene: TRBV20-1; J gene: TRBJ2-5; CDR3 protein: CSARGYQETQYF
D gene: -; clone size: many; V gene: TRBV3-1; J gene: TRBJ1-2; CDR3 protein: CASSQGRSYGYTF
D gene: -; clone size: many; V gene: TRBV20-1; J gene: TRBJ2-7; CDR3 protein: CSASGTNYEQYF
D gene: -; clone size: many; V gene: TRBV5-1; J gene: TRBJ2-5; CDR3 protein: CASRSPGEETQYF
D gene: TRBD2; clone size: once; V gene: TRBV9; J gene: TRBJ2-5; CDR3 protein: CASSVDLAEETQYF
D gene: -; clone size: few; V gene: TRBV5-1; J gene: TRBJ1-6; CDR3 protein: CASSLVGLSPLHF
D gene: -; clone size: -; V gene: TRBV18; J gene: TRBJ1-5; CDR3 protein: CPSSPTKGQPQHF
D gene: -; clone size: many; V gene: TRBV20-1; J gene: TRBJ2-1; CDR3 protein: CSARDPAGYNEQFF
D gene: -; clone size: many; V gene: TRBV19; J gene: TRBJ1-4; CDR3 protein: CASARGFHEKLFF
D gene: -; clone size: -; V gene: TRBV27; J gene: TRBJ2-5; CDR3 protein: CASSPSLLQETQYF
D gene: -; clone size: many; V gene: TRBV7-8; J gene: TRBJ2-7; CDR3 protein: CASSLTKGYEQYF
D gene: -; clone size: many; V gene: TRBV6-6; J gene: TRBJ2-2; CDR3 protein: CATPRINTGELFF
D gene: TRBD2; clone size: -; V gene: TRBV20-1; J gene: TRBJ2-3; CDR3 protein: CSASPASGRSSDTQYF
D gene: -; clone size: -; V gene: TRBV20-1; J gene: TRBJ1-2; CDR3 protein: CSARDRTGNGCTF
D gene: -; clone size: many; V gene: TRBV6-1; J gene: TRBJ1-1; CDR3 protein: CASIKWDGNTEAFF
D gene: TRBD2; clone size: -; V gene: TRBV3-1; J gene: TRBJ2-1; CDR3 protein: CASSQARGGAGGSYNEQFF
D gene: -; clone size: many; V gene: TRBV24-1; J gene: TRBJ1-5; CDR3 protein: CATSEAGENQPQHF
D gene: -; clone size: many; V gene: TRBV7-8; J gene: TRBJ1-6; CDR3 protein: CASSFTGVHNSPLHF
D gene: TRBD1; clone size: many; V gene: TRBV11-3; J gene: TRBJ1-1; CDR3 protein: CASSPGTVNTEAFF
D gene: TRBD1; clone size: -; V gene: TRBV12-3/TRBV12-4; J gene: TRBJ1-2; CDR3 protein: CASRVRGGAYGYTF